One and the same sample provided the 7 T cell receptor beta chains below, sequenced in a study of technical replicates of blood from several donors. Sequenced by immunoSEQ multiplex PCR; TCRdb stores in-frame clones only, minus some. Here the sample spans tens of thousands of clones, about 90% being singletons. Sequences were obtained from T cells isolated from PBMCs. These receptors all stem from a human donor in good health.

The rearrangement joins TRBV9 to TRBJ2-2; TRBD1 matches at 9 bases. The germline V gene has CDR1 SGDLS and CDR2 YYNGEE. The CDR3 spans 17 residues. J lost 4 bases, V lost 4 bases, and 11 bases had no gene match. CDR3 nucleotides: TGTGCCAGCAGCCCCCAGGGGGGGACAGGGCTCACCGGGGAGCTGTTTTTT. This codes for CASSPQGGTGLTGELFF.

This clone appeared a single time. The V call is TRBV14, the J call TRBJ1-5; 9 bases are a match to TRBD1. The CDR3 is 15 amino acids. Germline V gene data show CDR1 as SGHDN and CDR2 as FVKESK. The CDR3: CPYRGREGSNQPQHF. CDR3 sequence (DNA): TGTCCCTACAGGGGGCGAGAGGGAAGCAATCAGCCCCAGCATTTT.

The chain recombines TRBV27 with TRBJ1-4, with D maybe TRBD1 (5 bases). V lost 5 bases and J lost 7, with 20 bases in between. The CDR3 totals 16 residues. Per the germline V gene, CDR1 is MNHEY and CDR2 is SMNVEV (reference sequence). In DNA, the CDR3 is TGTGCCAGCAGTCTCGTAAATTCAGGGTCTCCTGAAAAACTGTTTTTT. It yields the protein CASSLVNSGSPEKLFF.

This chain links TRBV6-5 with TRBJ2-2; 7 nucleotides line up with TRBD2. Germline V gene sequence: CDR1 MNHEY, CDR2 SVGAGI. The CDR3 sequence is 14 residues long. The CDR3 protein is CATSAPGGTGELFF. Here the CDR3 DNA reads TGTGCTACCTCGGCCCCGGGGGGCACCGGGGAGCTGTTTTTT.

This clone was detected a few times. The rearrangement uses TRBV6-1 and TRBJ2-7; the match to TRBD2 covers 9 bases. Germline values: CDR1 MNHNS, CDR2 SASEGT. This CDR3 is 16 amino acids long. V dropped 6 bases and J dropped 1; count of bases not matched to a gene: 10. The CDR3 DNA reads TGTGCCAGCAGGGAAACAGGGACTAGCCGGTCCTACGAGCAGTACTTC. It codes for CASRETGTSRSYEQYF.

The rearrangement joins TRBV14 to TRBJ2-7; TRBD2 is a possible D gene (5 bases). From germline, CDR1 is SGHDN and CDR2 FVKESK. CDR3 size: 14 residues. Trimming cost V 2 bases and J 6 bases, with 14 bases left between them. The CDR3: CASSQLGVPGEQYF. For the CDR3, the DNA is TGTGCCAGCAGCCAACTCGGGGTTCCTGGCGAGCAGTACTTC.

The chain has TRBV7-6 and TRBJ1-2; D is possibly TRBD1 (5 bases). Germline V lookup: CDR1 SGHVS, CDR2 FNYEAQ. Trimming removed 0 bases at V and 6 bases at J, with 20 bases between. The CDR3 runs 17 residues. The DNA of the CDR3 is TGTGCCAGCAGCTTAGCGGGGGGGGGTATCGGGCTCCATGGCTACACCTTC. Protein: CASSLAGGGIGLHGYTF.